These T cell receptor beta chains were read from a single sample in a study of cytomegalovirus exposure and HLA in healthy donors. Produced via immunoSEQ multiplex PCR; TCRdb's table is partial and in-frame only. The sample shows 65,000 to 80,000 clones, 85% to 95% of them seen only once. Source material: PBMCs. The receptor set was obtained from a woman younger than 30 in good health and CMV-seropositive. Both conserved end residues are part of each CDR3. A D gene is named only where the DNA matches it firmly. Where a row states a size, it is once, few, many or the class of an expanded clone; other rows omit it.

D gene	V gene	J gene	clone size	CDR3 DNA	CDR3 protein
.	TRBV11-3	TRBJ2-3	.	TGTGCCAGCAGCTCCCGGACTCAGTACACAGATACGCAGTATTTT	CASSSRTQYTDTQYF
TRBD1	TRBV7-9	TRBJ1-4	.	TGTGCCAGCAGTTGGGACAGTCAACAGGAAAAACTGTTTTTT	CASSWDSQQEKLFF
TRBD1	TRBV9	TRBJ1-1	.	TGTGCCAGCAGCGAACAGGGGCTACGCACTGAAGCTTTCTTT	CASSEQGLRTEAFF
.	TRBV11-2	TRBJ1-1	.	TGTGCCAGCAGCTTAGGGCTGGGGGGGTCTGAAGCTTTCTTT	CASSLGLGGSEAFF
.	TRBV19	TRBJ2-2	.	TGTGCCAGTAGTCCCATCGGCAGCGCGAACACCGGGGAGCTGTTTTTT	CASSPIGSANTGELFF
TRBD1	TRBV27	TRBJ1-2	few	TGTGCCAGCAGGCGGGACAGGGGGACGGATGGCTACACCTTC	CASRRDRGTDGYTF
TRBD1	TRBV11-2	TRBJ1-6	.	TGTGCCAGCAGCTTAGAGGGGGGACAGGGGGCACGGTCACCCCTCCACTTT	CASSLEGGQGARSPLHF
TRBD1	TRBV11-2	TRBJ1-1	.	TGTGCCAGCAGCCCCGGGACAGGGGTGGGGGGCACTGAAGCTTTCTTT	CASSPGTGVGGTEAFF
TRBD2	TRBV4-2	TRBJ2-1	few	TGTGCCAGCAGCCAAGATCGGCTAGCGGGGAGAAATGAGCAGTTCTTC	CASSQDRLAGRNEQFF
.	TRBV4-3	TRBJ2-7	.	TGCGCCAGCAGCCAAGATCCCGGGGGCTACGAGCAGTACTTC	CASSQDPGGYEQYF
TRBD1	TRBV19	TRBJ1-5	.	TGTGCCAGTAGTATAAGAGACAGGGGGCTCGTTCAGCCCCAGCATTTT	CASSIRDRGLVQPQHF
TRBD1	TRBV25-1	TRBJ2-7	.	TGTGCCAGCAGTAGACAGGGAAGGACCTACGAGCAGTACTTC	CASSRQGRTYEQYF
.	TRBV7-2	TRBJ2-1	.	TGTGCCAGCAGCTTAGAACCGGTACCAGGGGATGAGCAGTTCTTC	CASSLEPVPGDEQFF
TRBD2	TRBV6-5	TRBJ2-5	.	TGTGCCAGCAGTTACTCGACTAGCGGGAGCCACGAGACCCAGTACTTC	CASSYSTSGSHETQYF
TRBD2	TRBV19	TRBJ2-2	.	TGTGCCAGTAGTATGGCGGGAGGGCCCTCGAGGGGGGAGCTGTTTTTT	CASSMAGGPSRGELFF